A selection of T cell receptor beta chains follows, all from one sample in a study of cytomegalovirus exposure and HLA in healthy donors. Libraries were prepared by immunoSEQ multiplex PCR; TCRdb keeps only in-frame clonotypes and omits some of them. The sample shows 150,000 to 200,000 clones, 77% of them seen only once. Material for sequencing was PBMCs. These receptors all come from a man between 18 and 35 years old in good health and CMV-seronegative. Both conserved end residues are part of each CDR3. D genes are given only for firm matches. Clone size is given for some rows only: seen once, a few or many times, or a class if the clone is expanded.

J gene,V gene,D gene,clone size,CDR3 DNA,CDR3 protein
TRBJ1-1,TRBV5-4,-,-,TGTGCCAGCAGCTTGCCCGGGGGTAGGGGAGGCACTGAAGCTTTCTTT,CASSLPGGRGGTEAFF
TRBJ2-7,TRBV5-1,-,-,TGCGCCAGCAGCTTTGGCAGCTCCTACGAGCAGTACTTC,CASSFGSSYEQYF
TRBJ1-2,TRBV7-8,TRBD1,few,TGTGCCAGCAGCCTACAGGACAGGGGTTTAGATGGCTACACCTTC,CASSLQDRGLDGYTF
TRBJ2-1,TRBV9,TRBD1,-,TGTGCCAGCAGTTGGGGACAGAATTACAATGAGCAGTTCTTC,CASSWGQNYNEQFF
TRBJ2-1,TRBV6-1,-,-,TGTGCCAGCGCTTCGGGAGCGCCTAACAATGAGCAGTTCTTC,CASASGAPNNEQFF
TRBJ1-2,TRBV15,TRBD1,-,TGTGCCACCAGCACTTCAGGGGGCTATGGCTACACCTTC,CATSTSGGYGYTF
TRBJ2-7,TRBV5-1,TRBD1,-,TGCGCCAGCAGCGAAGGGACAGGCACTCGGGAGCAGTACTTC,CASSEGTGTREQYF
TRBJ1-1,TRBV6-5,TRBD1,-,TGTGCCAGCAACACTATAAAAACAGGGGTCGCAGCTTTCTTT,CASNTIKTGVAAFF
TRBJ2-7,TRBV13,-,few,TGTGCCAGCAACCGTCGTAAGGCGGACGAGCAGTACTTC,CASNRRKADEQYF
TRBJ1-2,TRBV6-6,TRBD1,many,TGTGCCAGCAGCAGGACAGGGTATAATGGCTACACCTTC,CASSRTGYNGYTF
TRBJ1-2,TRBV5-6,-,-,TGTGCCAGCAGCCCTTATACAGGGAGCTATGGCTACACCTTC,CASSPYTGSYGYTF
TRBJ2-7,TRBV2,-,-,TGTGCCAGCAGTGAACGGGTTCGCGGGTACTACGAGCAGTACTTC,CASSERVRGYYEQYF
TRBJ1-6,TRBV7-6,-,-,TGTGCCAGCAGCCGTGGGAGAGAAGTTAGCCCCCTCCACTTT,CASSRGREVSPLHF
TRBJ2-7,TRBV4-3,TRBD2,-,TGCGCCAGCAGCCCCTGGACTAGCGGGAGGGTGTACGAGCAGTACTTC,CASSPWTSGRVYEQYF
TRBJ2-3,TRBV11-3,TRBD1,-,TGTGCCAGCAGCGAAGGGACAGGGGGGTATCGTTCAGATACGCAGTATTTT,CASSEGTGGYRSDTQYF
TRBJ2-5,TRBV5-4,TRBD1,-,TGTGCCAGCAGCCCCCCGGGGACAGGGGGTTCCCAGTACTTC,CASSPPGTGGSQYF
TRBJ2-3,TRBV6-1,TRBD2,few,TGTGCCAGCAGGGGGACTAGCGGGGTTGATACGCAGTATTTT,CASRGTSGVDTQYF
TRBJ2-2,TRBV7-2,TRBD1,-,TGTGCCAGCAGCTTAGCTGTTGGACAGGGGAGTAAGGTCGGGGAGCTGTTTTTT,CASSLAVGQGSKVGELFF
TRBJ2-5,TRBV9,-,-,TGTGCCAGCAGCGGGTACGAGGAGACCCAGTACTTC,CASSGYEETQYF
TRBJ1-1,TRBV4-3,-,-,TGCGCCAGCAGCCAAGATTCAGGTAGTACGGCGAACACTGAAGCTTTCTTT,CASSQDSGSTANTEAFF
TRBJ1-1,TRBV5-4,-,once,TGTGCCAGCAGCTCCTCGACAGGGAACACTGAAGCTTTCTTT,CASSSSTGNTEAFF
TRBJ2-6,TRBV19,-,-,TGTGCCAGTAGCCATGAGGGCTCTGGGGCCAACGTCCTGACTTTC,CASSHEGSGANVLTF
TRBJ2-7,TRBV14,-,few,TGTGCCAGCAGCGGCCTGGGGGACAAAAGCTCCTACGAGCAGTACTTC,CASSGLGDKSSYEQYF
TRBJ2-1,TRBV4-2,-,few,TGTGCCAGCAGCCAAGCTCCGGTAATAGCACGAAATGAGCAGTTCTTC,CASSQAPVIARNEQFF
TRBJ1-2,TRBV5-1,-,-,TGCGCCAGCAGCCTCGGCTATGGCTACACCTTC,CASSLGYGYTF
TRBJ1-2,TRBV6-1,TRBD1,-,TGTGCCAGCAGTGAGTACAGGGACAGGACCCCCTATGGCTACACCTTC,CASSEYRDRTPYGYTF
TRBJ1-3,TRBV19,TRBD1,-,TGTGCCAGTAGGACAGGGGGCGCCTCGGGAAACACCATATATTTT,CASRTGGASGNTIYF
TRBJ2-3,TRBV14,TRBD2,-,TGTGCCAGCAGCCAAGATTTTAGCGGGGATACGCAGTATTTT,CASSQDFSGDTQYF
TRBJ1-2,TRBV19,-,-,TGTGCCAGTAGTAGCCGGGGCTATGGCTACACCTTC,CASSSRGYGYTF